A selection of T cell receptor beta chains follows, all from one sample in a study of T cells in Graves' hyperthyroidism and ophthalmopathy. TCRdb ran MiXCR on the multiplex PCR reads and lists one entry per CDR3 protein. The repertoire holds almost 600,000 distinct CDR3 sequences, with about 45% as singletons. The material sequenced was peripheral blood or thyroid tissue (not recorded which). These receptors were taken from a woman aged 18 to 35 with Graves' hyperthyroidism. Each CDR3 is given with its conserved first and last residue. The D gene is left open where the match is weak. Not all rows give a size; the values are once, few, many and, for expanded clones, a class.

>.|TRBJ2-7|many|TRBV7-2
TGTGCCATCGCCGGACTTTCCTACGAGCAGTACTTC
CAIAGLSYEQYF
>.|TRBJ2-1|few|TRBV29-1
TGCAGCGGCCGTTACAATGAGCAGTTCTTC
CSGRYNEQFF
>TRBD2|TRBJ2-7|.|TRBV10-3
TGTGCCATCACACGGACTAGCGGGGCAATGCGGTACTTC
CAITRTSGAMRYF
>TRBD1|TRBJ1-3|many|TRBV7-2
TGTGCCAGCAGCCTGGACAGGTACTCCGGAAACACCATATATTTT
CASSLDRYSGNTIYF
>.|TRBJ2-5|.|TRBV2
TGTGCCAGCAGTGAACTGGTGGTCAGAGGGCTAGAAGAGACCCAGTACTTC
CASSELVVRGLEETQYF
>TRBD2|TRBJ2-5|many|TRBV4-2
TGTGCCAGCAGCCAAGATCGGAGCGGGAGTACAAAGACCCAGTACTTC
CASSQDRSGSTKTQYF
>.|TRBJ1-4|.|TRBV5-1
TGCGCCAGCACTGGGGCCCAGTTGGGTGATAGGCAAAAACTGTTTTTT
CASTGAQLGDRQKLFF
>TRBD2|TRBJ2-3|few|TRBV24-1
TGTGCCACCAGTGAAGCGGGAACTAGCACAGATACGCAGTATTTT
CATSEAGTSTDTQYF
>.|TRBJ2-5|.|TRBV7-2
TGTGCCAGCAGCTTAGATATGAGAGAGACCCAGTACTTC
CASSLDMRETQYF
>.|TRBJ1-6|.|TRBV10-2
TGCGCCAGCAGTGAATCGGGTTCAACGGGGTCACCCCTCCACTTT
CASSESGSTGSPLHF
>.|TRBJ2-5|many|TRBV7-2
TGTGCCAGCAGCTTCAGGGAAGAGACCCAGTACTTC
CASSFREETQYF
>.|TRBJ2-6|many|TRBV19
TGTGCCAGTAGTACGGGACAAACGGGGGCCAACGTCCTGACTTTC
CASSTGQTGANVLTF
>TRBD1|TRBJ1-2|.|TRBV20-1
TGCAGTGCTAGAGGTGGGACAGGGCGTGGCTATGGCTACACCTTC
CSARGGTGRGYGYTF
>TRBD2|TRBJ2-2|.|TRBV12-3/TRBV12-4
TGTGCCAGCAGTCGCGGGGAGCGGGAGGTCGCTACCGGGGAGCTGTTTTTT
CASSRGEREVATGELFF
>TRBD2|TRBJ2-1|.|TRBV24-1
TGTGCCACCAGTGATTTTAGGACTAGCGACTACAATGAGCAGTTCTTC
CATSDFRTSDYNEQFF
>TRBD2|TRBJ2-5|many|TRBV4-1
TGCGCCAGCAGAGGGACTAGCGGGAGTCGGGAGACCCAGTACTTC
CASRGTSGSRETQYF
>TRBD1|TRBJ1-4|once|TRBV20-1
TGCAGTGCTAATGACAGGGCTTTCGGAAAACTGTTTTTT
CSANDRAFGKLFF
>.|TRBJ1-5|few|TRBV6-6
TGTGCCAGCAGTTCCGGGACTTTTCACGATCAGCCCCAGCATTTT
CASSSGTFHDQPQHF
>.|TRBJ2-5|many|TRBV7-3
TGTGCCAGCAGCCTAACGCGGGAAGAGACCCAGTACTTC
CASSLTREETQYF
>TRBD1|TRBJ2-5|.|TRBV9
TGTGCCAGCAGCGTATTGGACAGGGCGCAAGAGACCCAGTACTTC
CASSVLDRAQETQYF
>.|TRBJ1-6|.|TRBV7-9
TGTGCCAGCAGGTATGCCGCGGGAAATAATTCACCCCTCCACTTT
CASRYAAGNNSPLHF
>TRBD1|TRBJ2-7|.|TRBV24-1
TGTGCCACCAGTGTGACAGGGTTCTACGAGCAGTACTTC
CATSVTGFYEQYF
>TRBD2|TRBJ2-6|.|TRBV7-2
TGTGCCAGCAGCTTAGAGGGGACTAGCGGGTCTGGGGCCAACGTCCTGACTTTC
CASSLEGTSGSGANVLTF
>.|TRBJ1-1|.|TRBV7-2
TGTGCCAGCAGCTTAGGAGCCAGGGGCGGAAACACTGAAGCTTTCTTT
CASSLGARGGNTEAFF
>.|TRBJ1-5|.|TRBV19
TGTGCCAGTAGTATGGTGACGGGCCCTAAGAGGAGTCAGCCCCAGCATTTT
CASSMVTGPKRSQPQHF
>.|TRBJ1-1|once|TRBV2
TGTGCCAGCAGGGACGCAAGCAGCACTGAAGCTTTCTTT
CASRDASSTEAFF
>.|TRBJ1-1|many|TRBV20-1
TGCAGTGCTATATGGAACACTGAAGCTTTCTTT
CSAIWNTEAFF
>.|TRBJ1-1|.|TRBV20-1
TGCAGTGCTAGAGATCTTCGGGAGGTTCGGTTCACTGAAGCTTTCTTT
CSARDLREVRFTEAFF
>.|TRBJ1-6|few|TRBV18
TGTGCCAGCTCACCCATGGGGGACTTTTATAATTCACCCCTCCACTTT
CASSPMGDFYNSPLHF
>.|TRBJ1-5|many|TRBV7-2
TGTGCCAGCAGCTTAAGTGGTACAGGGACCAGCCCCCAGCATTTT
CASSLSGTGTSPQHF
>.|TRBJ1-2|once|TRBV14
TGTGCTAGTCTCGGGTCTAACTATGGCTACACCTTC
CASLGSNYGYTF
>.|TRBJ1-2|many|TRBV3-1
TGTGCCAGCAGCCAAGATCTCAACGGACAGCGAATCTATGGCTACACCTTC
CASSQDLNGQRIYGYTF
>TRBD1|TRBJ1-6|many|TRBV12-3/TRBV12-4
TGTGCCAGCAGACCCGGGACAGGAATGTTTTCACCCCTCCACTTT
CASRPGTGMFSPLHF
>.|TRBJ2-1|.|TRBV12-3/TRBV12-4
TGTGCCAGCACCGAGAGGGGAGCGTACAATGAGCAGTTCTTC
CASTERGAYNEQFF
>.|TRBJ1-2|.|TRBV5-1
TGCGCCAGCAGTCTAGTCGCGACCAGAGGCGGTGGCTACACCTTC
CASSLVATRGGGYTF
>.|TRBJ1-5|many|TRBV19
TGTGCCAGTAGTATCGAACTCTATCAGCCCCAGCATTTT
CASSIELYQPQHF
>TRBD1|TRBJ2-7|.|TRBV11-1
TGTGCCAGCAGCTGGGTCGGGACAGGCCTTAGGAACGAGCAGTACTTC
CASSWVGTGLRNEQYF
>TRBD1|TRBJ1-5|once|TRBV7-8
TGTGCCAGCAGCCGACCGGGACAGGGATATAGCAATCAGCCCCAGCATTTT
CASSRPGQGYSNQPQHF
>TRBD1|TRBJ1-2|many|TRBV10-3
TGTGCCATCAGTGAGTCGTTTGACAGGGAGTATGGCTACACCTTC
CAISESFDREYGYTF
>TRBD1|TRBJ1-1|many|TRBV7-2
TGTGCCAGCAGCCCTTACCTTGGCCAGGGGGGAAACACTGAAGCTTTCTTT
CASSPYLGQGGNTEAFF
>TRBD2|TRBJ2-7|many|TRBV7-2
TGTGCCAGCGGGCTAGCGGAGACCGAGCAGTACTTC
CASGLAETEQYF
>TRBD1|TRBJ2-3|.|TRBV2
TGTGCCAGCAGTGTTGACAGGGCTGGCACAGATACGCAGTATTTT
CASSVDRAGTDTQYF
>.|TRBJ2-5|.|TRBV10-3
TGTGCCATCAGTGACGGAGGGAATCTGCGCGATAGCAATCAGCCCCAGTACTTC
CAISDGGNLRDSNQPQYF
>TRBD1|TRBJ1-1|.|TRBV6-5
TGTGCCAGCAGTGCCGGACAGGGGGCGAACACTGAAGCTTTCTTT
CASSAGQGANTEAFF